A selection of T cell receptor beta chains follows, all from one sample in a study of blood T cell repertoires in COVID-19. Generated by immunoSEQ multiplex PCR, the TCRdb table keeps only in-frame clones and is missing some. The repertoire holds roughly 320,000 clones, with about nine tenths as singletons. Source material: PBMCs or T cells enriched from blood (not recorded which). All receptors come from a man aged 30-40 years who had recovered from COVID-19. Each CDR3 is given with its conserved first and last residue. A D gene is named only where the DNA matches it firmly. Clone size appears in some rows only: once, few, many, or a class for an expanded clone.

TRBV7-9	NA	TRBJ1-1	NA	TGTGCCAGCACCCCAGGGCCGGCCAGAAGGTACACTGAAGCTTTCTTT	CASTPGPARRYTEAFF
TRBV10-3	TRBD1	TRBJ1-1	few	TGTGCCATCAGTCCGGGACAGGGGACTTCTGGGAAAACTGAAGCTTTCTTT	CAISPGQGTSGKTEAFF
TRBV30	NA	TRBJ1-4	once	TGTGCCTGGAGGGAGGAGTGGCAGGCAGTTGAAAAACTGTTTTTT	CAWREEWQAVEKLFF
TRBV27	NA	TRBJ2-5	NA	TGTGCCAGCAGTTTCGGACTCTCCGGGACCCAGTACTTC	CASSFGLSGTQYF
TRBV9	TRBD1	TRBJ1-2	NA	TGTGCCAGCAGCCCCCGGGACAGGAACTATGGCTACACCTTC	CASSPRDRNYGYTF
TRBV24-1	NA	TRBJ2-2	NA	TGTGCCACCAGTGATTTAGGGCAGGGCGGAAACACCGGGGAGCTGTTTTTT	CATSDLGQGGNTGELFF
TRBV7-9	TRBD1	TRBJ2-1	once	TGTGCCAGCAGCTCTTGGACAGGGGGCTTGGATGAGCAGTTCTTC	CASSSWTGGLDEQFF
TRBV6-1	NA	TRBJ2-7	NA	TGTGCCAGCAGTGAGACTATCAACTACGAGCAGTACTTC	CASSETINYEQYF
TRBV7-6	TRBD1	TRBJ1-4	once	TGTGCCAGCAGCGTCTACAGGGGAACAGGGAATAATGAAAAACTGTTTTTT	CASSVYRGTGNNEKLFF
TRBV2	NA	TRBJ2-3	NA	TGTGCCAGCAGCCCGCTAGCTTCCAGCACAGATACGCAGTATTTT	CASSPLASSTDTQYF